This T cell receptor (beta chain) was recovered during a study of blood T cell repertoires in COVID-19. Study context: Samples representing acute and convalescent COVID-19 were sourced from the United States, Italy and Spain. Nucleic acid was either cDNA or gDNA, and it came from T cells, B-cell-depleted T cells, or PBMCs.

Data came from immunoSEQ multiplex PCR; TCRdb stores just in-frame clones and leaves some out. The sample comprises under 60,000 clones, about 80% of which are singletons, and 3.5% rests with the top ten. CDR3 size: 16 residues. Germline-derived CDR1 and CDR2 are SGHTA and FQGNSA. Unmatched junction bases numbered 6, after V lost 4 bases and J lost 0 bases. This clonotype originated in a man aged 60-69 years with acute or convalescent COVID-19. This chain uses TRBV7-2 with TRBJ1-3; 7 bases align to TRBD1. Sequencing was performed on peripheral blood. The CDR3 region is CASSSQTGLSGNTIYF. CDR3 coding DNA: TGTGCCAGCAGCTCTCAGACAGGGCTCTCTGGAAACACCATATATTTT.